Reported below is one T cell receptor beta chain. The antigen remains unidentified. This sample was included in a study of cytomegalovirus exposure and HLA in healthy donors. Study results and limitations: Fewer than 200 TCR beta chains were listed as cytomegalovirus-associated. Researchers reported that a few CMV-associated chains were confirmed in vitro as CMV antigen-specific. Rarity characterized most TCR sequences, yet some public TCRs appeared in many donors.

CDR3 length: 18 amino acids. Trimming at V came to 6 bases and at J to 3 bases, leaving 12 bases not matched to a gene. Germline-derived CDR1 and CDR2 are SNHLY and FYNNEI. The donors were in the roughly 120-subject validation cohort; that cohort was separate from the approximately 670-subject first cohort. Measured with immunoSEQ multiplex PCR; TCRdb has only the in-frame clones, and not every one. Here the sample spans 250,000 to 300,000 clones, 80% to 90% being singletons. The sequence was obtained from a woman aged 18 to 35 in good health and CMV-seronegative. Sequenced input: PBMCs. This chain connects TRBV2 to TRBJ2-7; 15 nucleotides line up with TRBD2. In nucleotides, the CDR3 is TGTGCCAGCAGGAGGACTAGCGGGAGGGCCAGGGTGGGCTACGAGCAGTACTTC. Its translation: CASRRTSGRARVGYEQYF.